This T cell receptor (beta chain) was recorded in a study of shared clonotypes between healthy human individuals. The germline V gene encodes CDR1 SGHTA and CDR2 FQGTGA. This CDR3 contains 16 residues. The J segment lost 6 bases and the V segment lost 5 bases, leaving 11 bases of the junction unmatched. Clones were sequenced by immunoSEQ multiplex PCR, and TCRdb holds only the in-frame ones, with some missing. The table includes about 600,000 clones, 97% detected once. This sequence joins TRBV7-3 and TRBJ2-1, with TRBD1 matching 9 bases. Sequencing was done on a sample of naive CD4+ T cells sorted from blood. Subset denoted: CD45RA+ positively selected. This receptor was taken from a woman aged 30 to 39 in good health. CDR3 amino acids: CASSPTGTGYANEQFF. CDR3 in DNA: TGTGCCAGCAGCCCGACCGGGACAGGGTACGCCAATGAGCAGTTCTTC. The full variable domain, in which reference TRBV7-3 and TRBJ2-1 provide the parts outside the CDR3, is GAGVSQTPSNKVTEKGKYVELRCDPISGHTALYWYRQSLGQGPEFLIYFQGTGAADDSGLPNDRFFAVRPEGSVSTLKIQRTERGDSAVYLCASSPTGTGYANEQFFGPGTRLTVL.